A single sample gave rise to the 5 T cell receptor beta chains below, sequenced in a study of CD8 T cells in ankylosing spondylitis. TCRdb independently ran MiXCR on the 5' RACE reads; one entry per CDR3 protein. Seen here are 250,000 to 400,000 distinct CDR3 sequences, under 14% observed once, and the top ten hold 8% to 9.5%. Material: blood, either unsorted or a sorted T cell fraction (not recorded which). Receptors originate from a female donor with ankylosing spondylitis or in good health (not recorded which).

This clonotype was seen more than once but under ten times. The chain carries TRBV5-1 and TRBJ1-1; the D gene is possibly TRBD1 (5 bases). V lost 7 bases, J lost 4 bases, and 14 bases lay in between. The CDR3 extends over 13 amino acids. From germline, CDR1 is SGHRS and CDR2 YFSETQ. The CDR3 spells CASAQGAGTEAFF. Here the CDR3 DNA reads TGCGCCAGCGCCCAGGGAGCCGGCACTGAAGCTTTCTTT. Together with reference TRBV5-1 and TRBJ1-1, the CDR3 gives the full variable domain: KAGVTQTPRYLIKTRGQQVTLSCSPISGHRSVSWYQQTPGQGLQFLFEYFSETQRNKGNFPGRFSGRQFSNSRSEMNVSTLELGDSALYLCASAQGAGTEAFFGQGTRLTVV.

This clonotype was observed at least ten times. The chain couples TRBV7-9 to TRBJ2-1; D gene uncertain. This CDR3 contains 12 residues. CDR1 is SEHNR and CDR2 is FQNEAQ in the germline V gene (reference sequence). V lost 0 bases to trimming and J lost 9 bases, with 6 bases between them. For the CDR3, the DNA is TGTGCCAGCAGCTTAGCCGAAAGTGAGCAGTTCTTC. This sequence encodes CASSLAESEQFF.

The table lists this clonotype with many counts. J is TRBJ2-1 and V is TRBV20-1, with 7 bases that match TRBD2. Germline values: CDR1 DFQATT, CDR2 SNEGSKA (reference sequence). CDR3 length: 17 amino acids. Losses at the gene ends were 1 base for V and 0 bases for J; bases not matched to a gene: 9. This CDR3 reads CSARAQGPSGSYNEQFF. CDR3 bases: TGCAGTGCTAGAGCCCAGGGCCCTAGCGGCTCCTACAATGAGCAGTTCTTC.

This sequence joins TRBV12-3 or TRBV12-4 and TRBJ1-1; possible D gene TRBD1, 6 bases. The CDR3 spans 12 residues. V gave up 6 bases and J gave up 10 bases, with 15 bases separating them. The CDR3 DNA reads TGTGCCAGCAGCCTTCGGGGGGCTAGAGCTTTCTTT. This translates into CASSLRGARAFF.

This clonotype has at least ten counts. The gene calls are TRBV20-1 and TRBJ2-2, with D unresolved. Germline CDR1 DFQATT, CDR2 SNEGSKA (reference sequence). Trimming shortened V by 2 bases and J by 5 bases, and 9 bases separated the two germline ends. The CDR3 contains 13 residues. The DNA for the CDR3 is TGCAGTGCTAGACGTCGGGCAACCGGGGAGCTGTTTTTT. As protein: CSARRRATGELFF.